Listed below are T cell receptor beta chains from one sample, sequenced in a study of blood T cell repertoires in COVID-19. The method was immunoSEQ multiplex PCR; TCRdb's version includes in-frame clones alone and lacks a portion of them. The data show 150,000 to 200,000 clones, with about 88% seen just once and around 6.5% held by the top ten. Material: peripheral blood. The receptors originated from an elderly woman in a cohort sampled during active or convalescent COVID-19. CDR3s include the opening cysteine and the closing phenylalanine or tryptophan. D genes are given only for firm matches. Clone sizes are given selectively: once, few, many, or a class where the clone is expanded.

TRBV7-9	.	TRBJ2-1	.	TGTGCCAGCAGCTTATGGCCTTACAATGAGCAGTTCTTC	CASSLWPYNEQFF
TRBV6-1	TRBD1	TRBJ1-2	.	TGTGCCAGCAGTGTTTCGACGGGACAGGGTTCCTATGGCTACACCTTC	CASSVSTGQGSYGYTF
TRBV24-1	.	TRBJ2-5	.	TGTGCCACCAGTGCCGACCTAGCGCCTCAAGAGACCCAGTACTTC	CATSADLAPQETQYF
TRBV4-1	.	TRBJ1-6	.	TGCGCCAGCAGCCCCGGGAACAGAGGACTTTATAATTCACCCCTCCACTTT	CASSPGNRGLYNSPLHF
TRBV5-6	.	TRBJ1-2	.	TGTGCCAGCACCGACCGCGGGGTGGCTCGTTATGGCTACACCTTC	CASTDRGVARYGYTF
TRBV28	.	TRBJ1-5	.	TGTGCCAGCAGTTTAAGCAGGGGTAGAAGCAATCAGCCCCAGCATTTT	CASSLSRGRSNQPQHF
TRBV6-5	TRBD1	TRBJ1-4	.	TGTGCCAGCAGATCGACAGGGGCCTTTGAAAAACTGTTTTTT	CASRSTGAFEKLFF
TRBV30	TRBD2	TRBJ2-1	once	TGTGCCTGGAACCTCGGGGGGGGGTACAATGAGCAGTTCTTC	CAWNLGGGYNEQFF
TRBV19	.	TRBJ2-7	.	TGTGCCAGTAGTATAGGTGGGGCCTGGTCCTACGAGCAGTACTTC	CASSIGGAWSYEQYF
TRBV2	.	TRBJ1-1	.	TGTGCCAGCAGTCCCCCTCTTTTTATGAACACTGAAGCTTTCTTT	CASSPPLFMNTEAFF
TRBV19	.	TRBJ1-2	.	TGTGCCAGTAGTACCCTTTGGCAGGGGAGAAGTGGCTACACCTTC	CASSTLWQGRSGYTF
TRBV30	.	TRBJ1-5	.	TGTGCCTGGAGTAAGACACTTAGCAATCAGCCCCAGCATTTT	CAWSKTLSNQPQHF
TRBV24-1	.	TRBJ2-1	once	TGTGCCACCAGTGACCTTGGACTCCCTTACAATGAGCAGTTCTTC	CATSDLGLPYNEQFF
TRBV4-3	.	TRBJ2-7	once	TGCGCCAGCAGCCAAGATCGGGGGGCCGCCTACTACGAGCAGTACTTC	CASSQDRGAAYYEQYF
TRBV2	.	TRBJ1-4	.	TGTGCCAGCCGACTCCCCCCTAATGAAAAACTGTTTTTT	CASRLPPNEKLFF
TRBV18	.	TRBJ2-5	.	TGTGCCAGCTCACCGTTCGGAGAGACCCAGTACTTC	CASSPFGETQYF
TRBV6-2/TRBV6-3	.	TRBJ2-4	.	TGTGCCAGCAGTTCATTAGGACTCGGTAGGAACATTCAGTACTTC	CASSSLGLGRNIQYF
TRBV18	TRBD1	TRBJ1-5	.	TGTGCCAGCTCCCTAGGACAGGGTGGGCAGCCCCAGCATTTT	CASSLGQGGQPQHF
TRBV5-6	.	TRBJ1-3	.	TGTGCCAGCAGCCACTCTGGAAACACCATATATTTT	CASSHSGNTIYF
TRBV30	TRBD1	TRBJ1-5	.	TGTGCCTGGGCCGGGACAGGGGGTCAGCCCCAGCATTTT	CAWAGTGGQPQHF
TRBV5-4	.	TRBJ2-5	.	TGTGCCAGCAGCTTTAACTACGGACAGCCCCAAGAGACCCAGTACTTC	CASSFNYGQPQETQYF
TRBV5-1	.	TRBJ2-1	.	TGCGCCAGCAGCTCAACCCTTAGAGGCAATGAGCAGTTCTTC	CASSSTLRGNEQFF